This entry features one TCR beta chain sequence. Its antigen is not identified. Some clones are missing from TCRdb's copy, which holds only in-frame ones; the method was immunoSEQ multiplex PCR. The sample yields tens of thousands of clones, 70% to 90% seen once. This record belongs to a study of T cells in localized non-small cell lung cancer. Study findings and constraints: Uninvolved adjacent lung showed the highest T cell clonality, exceeding tumor. In the blood, greater T cell density corresponded to longer overall survival. Appearing in adjacent lung were a median roughly 59 of the top 100 tumor clones.

This CDR3 is built from 11 residues. The germline V and J ends were trimmed by 5 bases and 2 bases, with 3 bases remaining between them. CDR1 MNHEY and CDR2 SVGAGI come from the germline V gene. The gene calls are TRBV6-5 and TRBJ2-5; D call uncertain. The sample in question was peripheral blood, obtained before any cancer treatment. The source of this sequence is a woman aged 18-55 years with stage III lung adenocarcinoma. The CDR3 loop reads CASSPQETQYF. The CDR3 nucleotides are TGTGCCAGCAGTCCTCAAGAGACCCAGTACTTC.